The next 16 T cell receptor beta chains were all read from a single sample in a study of long-term antiretroviral therapy in people with HIV. At the survey level, the v3.0 immunoSEQ assay was run. Data came from immunoSEQ multiplex PCR; TCRdb stores just in-frame clones and leaves some out. The sample carries about 15,000 clones, 81% recorded once. This sample comprised unsorted PBMCs, obtained roughly 1.3 years before starting antiretroviral therapy. The receptors come from a young man with HIV.

This clone was detected a few times. The V and J genes are TRBV5-1 and TRBJ2-1; D possibly corresponds to TRBD2 (6 bases). The V and J ends lost 4 bases and 1 base respectively, with 12 bases between them. The CDR3 is 15 residues long. The germline gives CDR1 SGHRS, CDR2 YFSETQ. The chain's CDR3 is CASSPGTSSYNEQFF. The CDR3 DNA is TGCGCCAGCAGCCCCGGGACTTCTTCCTACAATGAGCAGTTCTTC.

This rearrangement joins TRBV4-2 to TRBJ2-1; D uncertain. Trimming left V 0 bases short and J 10 bases short, with 13 bases between. There are 14 residues in the CDR3. Germline CDR1 LGHNA, CDR2 YNFKEQ. In DNA, the CDR3 is TGTGCCAGCAGCCAAGACCGGTCCGTGTGGGAGCAGTTCTTC. Translated: CASSQDRSVWEQFF.

This sequence joins TRBV7-2 and TRBJ2-7, with 8 bases aligning to TRBD2. After removal of 1 base from V and 1 base from J, the junction contained 12 bases not matched to a gene. The germline CDR1 and CDR2 sequences are SGHTA and FQGNSA. This CDR3 spans 18 amino acids. The CDR3 loop is CASSLGSPGLGGSYEQYF. The CDR3 region has the DNA TGTGCCAGCAGCTTAGGCTCGCCGGGACTAGGAGGGTCCTACGAGCAGTACTTC.

The chain recombines TRBV7-9 with TRBJ2-2; 7 positions match TRBD2. The CDR3 is made up of 14 amino acids. CDR1 and CDR2 (germline): SEHNR, FQNEAQ (reference sequence). Unmatched junction bases numbered 3, after V lost 7 bases and J lost 1 base. This CDR3 is CASTSSGNTGELFF. CDR3 nucleotides: TGTGCCAGCACGTCTAGCGGGAACACCGGGGAGCTGTTTTTT.

The rearrangement joins TRBV5-6 to TRBJ2-1, with TRBD1 as a possible D gene (6 bases). Per the germline V gene, CDR1 is SGHDT and CDR2 is YYEEEE. Trimming shortened V by 7 bases and J by 6 bases, and 11 bases separated the two germline ends. The CDR3 spans 12 residues. CDR3 nucleotides: TGTGCCAGCGACGGACAGTTCAATGAGCAGTTCTTC. Amino acids: CASDGQFNEQFF.

V usage is TRBV27 and J usage is TRBJ2-5; 9 bases line up with TRBD1. The CDR3 sequence is 18 residues long. Germline V gene data show CDR1 as MNHEY and CDR2 as SMNVEV (reference sequence). Losses at the gene ends were 4 bases for V and 5 bases for J; bases not matched to a gene: 17. The CDR3 nucleotides read TGTGCCAGCAGTTCACCCAGCTCCCCGGGACAGGGCAGGGAGACCCAGTACTTC. Translating it yields CASSSPSSPGQGRETQYF.

V and J are TRBV5-4 and TRBJ2-3, with 9 bases that match TRBD2. CDR1 and CDR2 (germline): SGHNT, YYREEE (reference sequence). V trimming: 7 bases; J trimming: 1 base; junction bases outside the gene matches: 10. The CDR3 runs 16 residues. CDR3 sequence (DNA): TGTGCCAGCGGACAGGCGGGGGGGCGGGGCACAGATACGCAGTATTTT. This gives the protein CASGQAGGRGTDTQYF.

This sequence joins TRBV19 and TRBJ2-5, with TRBD1 matching 9 bases. V dropped 7 bases and J dropped 5; count of bases not matched to a gene: 11. The CDR3 has 15 amino acids. Germline V CDR1 and CDR2: LNHDA, SQIVND (reference sequence). The CDR3 DNA reads as TGTGCCAGTACCGCAATACAGGGGGCGTATGAGACCCAGTACTTC. Amino acids: CASTAIQGAYETQYF. Drawing the rest from reference TRBV19 and TRBJ2-5, the complete variable domain is DGGITQSPKYLFRKEGQNVTLSCEQNLNHDAMYWYRQDPGQGLRLIYYSQIVNDFQKGDIAEGYSVSREKKESFPLTVTSAQKNPTAFYLCASTAIQGAYETQYFGPGTRLLVL.

The chain uses TRBV29-1 and TRBJ2-1; 12 bases line up with TRBD2. Trimming cost V 7 bases and J 0 bases; bases outside gene matches: 7. CDR3 length equals 16 residues. CDR1 and CDR2 from the germline V gene are SQVTM and ANQGSEA. The CDR3 spells CSAGTSGFPSYNEQFF. CDR3 in DNA: TGCAGCGCAGGGACTAGCGGGTTCCCCTCCTACAATGAGCAGTTCTTC.

This clone was found a few times. The chain joins TRBV5-1 to TRBJ1-6, with a possible D match to TRBD1 (5 bases). This CDR3 has 16 amino acids. Germline values: CDR1 SGHRS, CDR2 YFSETQ. V shed 0 bases and J shed 8 bases, with 15 bases lying between them. The CDR3 reads CASSLDLGWGDSPLHF. For the CDR3, the DNA is TGCGCCAGCAGCTTGGATCTGGGATGGGGGGATTCACCCCTCCACTTT.

This chain joins TRBV7-2 and TRBJ1-2; D not resolved. The CDR3 loop spans 13 amino acids. V lost 5 bases and J lost 4, with 11 bases in between. CDR1 is SGHTA and CDR2 is FQGNSA in the germline V gene. CDR3 region: CASSPGSVYGYTF. The CDR3 region has the DNA TGTGCCAGCAGCCCGGGCTCCGTCTATGGCTACACCTTC.

The table lists this clone with a count of one. The chain combines TRBV30 with TRBJ2-5, with 11 bases matching TRBD2. CDR3 length: 14 residues. The germline gives CDR1 GTSNPN, CDR2 SVGIG (reference sequence). The ends lost 5 bases at V and 2 bases at J; junction bases unmatched: 4. CDR3 region: CAWDLAGGQETQYF. The CDR3 nucleotides are TGTGCCTGGGACCTAGCGGGGGGACAAGAGACCCAGTACTTC.

The chain combines TRBV18 with TRBJ1-1; 7 nucleotides agree with TRBD1. Trimming removed 4 bases from V and 10 bases from J; junction bases left unmatched: 6. Germline CDR1 and CDR2: KGHSH and LQKENI. CDR3 length: 12 amino acids. CDR3 sequence (DNA): TGTGCCAGCTCACTAACAGGGGTAGGAGCTTTCTTT. Amino acids: CASSLTGVGAFF.

This chain links TRBV11-3 with TRBJ2-2, with D possibly TRBD2 on 6 matching bases. CDR1 and CDR2 from the germline V gene are SGHNT and YENEEA. V was trimmed by 0 bases and J by 5 bases, leaving 7 bases between them. CDR3 length: 14 amino acids. Here the CDR3 reads CASSLERGTGELFF. CDR3 in DNA: TGTGCCAGCAGCTTAGAACGGGGGACCGGGGAGCTGTTTTTT.

This clone was observed once. This chain joins TRBV6-6 and TRBJ2-6; D gene unclear. In germline, CDR1 is MNHNY, CDR2 SVGAGI (reference sequence). V was cut by 7 bases and J by 10 bases, with 17 bases left in between. CDR3 size: 14 residues. CDR3 region: CASKESLVKNVLTF. The CDR3 nucleotides read TGTGCCAGCAAGGAGAGCTTAGTCAAGAACGTCCTGACTTTC.

This clone was found a few times. J is TRBJ1-2 and V is TRBV29-1, with D possibly TRBD1 on 5 matching bases. This CDR3 region has 12 residues. The germline V and J ends were trimmed by 6 bases and 8 bases, with 16 bases remaining between them. CDR1 and CDR2 (germline): SQVTM, ANQGSEA. This chain's CDR3 is CSVWTGEGGYTF. CDR3 DNA: TGCAGCGTATGGACGGGGGAGGGCGGCTACACCTTC.